This T cell receptor beta chain was captured by sequencing in a study of Ad26.COV2.S vaccination and SARS-CoV-2 variants. Study-wide results and caveats: Vaccinees and placebo recipients showed similar non-spike TCR breadth.

Treatment here: roughly 19 received Ad26.COV2.S at low or high dose, single or two shots; about five received placebo; per-sample allocation not given. Following the first vaccine or placebo injection, samples were taken on day 63. The sample came from a Boston adult aged 18-55 years. Of note for this clone: Its antigen is undetermined.

Libraries were prepared by immunoSEQ multiplex PCR; TCRdb keeps only in-frame clonotypes and omits some of them. The sample includes 450,000 to 550,000 clones, 70% to 90% of them seen just once. The CDR3 runs 16 residues. The V and J ends lost 5 bases and 6 bases, in that order; junction bases with no gene match: 10. In germline, CDR1 is LGHNA, CDR2 YSLEER. The sample consisted of peripheral blood, taken in a trial of Ad26.COV2.S vaccine versus placebo. V is TRBV4-3 and J is TRBJ1-6; 7 positions agree with TRBD1. This clonotype was obtained from a person aged 18-65 years who received the Ad26.COV2.S COVID-19 vaccine or a placebo. The CDR3, as DNA: TGCGCCAGCAGCATACAGGGACAGACACTTAATTCACCCCTCCACTTT. Its protein product is CASSIQGQTLNSPLHF.